The T cell receptor beta chain described here comes from a study of blood T cells in healthy people across ages. This clonotype came up many times. A second PCR, run for about 7 to 11 cycles, used a sample-barcoded 5' primer plus a J-beta primer mix. TCRdb re-analysed the 5' RACE reads in MiXCR, keeping a single row per CDR3 protein. The sample records hundreds of thousands of distinct CDR3 sequences, around a fifth being singletons. The CDR3 has 17 amino acids. Germline CDR1 and CDR2: MGHRA and YSYEKL. With 2 bases clipped from V and 6 bases from J, the junction kept 13 bases outside the gene matches.

Sample: blood. The receptor comes from a man in his 70s in good health. The chain recombines TRBV4-1 with TRBJ2-1; 7 nucleotides agree with TRBD1. DNA for the CDR3: TGCGCCAGCAGCCAAAAAGGTACAGGGGCAATAGGCAATGAGCAGTTCTTC. It specifies CASSQKGTGAIGNEQFF.